Below, 27 T cell receptor beta chains from the same sample are listed, as sequenced in a study of blood T cell repertoires in COVID-19. The table came from immunoSEQ multiplex PCR; TCRdb's copy has only in-frame clones and leaves some out. The sample holds over 85,000 clones; 87% are singletons and the top ten take around 15%. Sequencing was carried out using peripheral blood. The source is a male donor with acute or convalescent COVID-19.

The sample holds one count of this clone. This rearrangement joins TRBV9 to TRBJ2-3; no clear D gene. The germline V gene has CDR1 SGDLS and CDR2 YYNGEE. The V end lost 4 bases, the J end lost 4 bases, and 13 bases lay between the germline ends. The CDR3 is 14 residues long. The CDR3 coding sequence is TGTGCCAGCAGCCCAAGCCCCTACGCAGATACGCAGTATTTT. Its translation: CASSPSPYADTQYF.

This clone appeared once. The rearrangement links TRBV3-1 (or the pseudogene TRBV3-2) to TRBJ2-1; no clear D. V dropped 4 bases and J dropped 2 bases, with 12 bases sitting between them. This CDR3 is 15 amino acids long. Germline loops: CDR1 LGHDT, CDR2 YNNKEL (reference sequence). The CDR3 is CASSPRSDAYNEQFF. In DNA form, the CDR3 reads TGTGCCAGCAGCCCCCGCAGTGATGCCTACAATGAGCAGTTCTTC.

This clone has a single count. The chain employs TRBV6-4 and TRBJ2-1, with TRBD2 identical over 10 bases. The CDR3 runs to 14 residues. With V trimmed by 5 bases and J by 6 bases, 4 bases remained unmatched. Per the germline V gene, CDR1 is MRHNA and CDR2 is SNTAGT. CDR3 DNA sequence: TGTGCCAGCAGTTTGGAGCGGGGGGGCAATGAGCAGTTCTTC. Translated, it gives CASSLERGGNEQFF.

In this sample, this clone turned up a few times. The V gene is TRBV19, the J gene TRBJ2-1, with 12 positions matching TRBD1. The V segment lost 5 bases and the J segment 8 bases; nucleotides outside the gene matches: 10. Germline V gene data show CDR1 as LNHDA and CDR2 as SQIVND (reference sequence). The CDR3 has 16 residues. CDR3 region: CASSSTGTGGSHEQFF. CDR3 in DNA: TGTGCCAGTAGTTCAACCGGGACAGGGGGCTCCCATGAGCAGTTCTTC.

This clone showed up just once. This sequence joins TRBV7-8 and TRBJ1-1; 7 bases line up with TRBD1. The V and J ends lost 2 bases and 1 base, in that order; junction bases with no gene match: 7. The CDR3 spans 16 residues. Germline CDR1 SGHVS, CDR2 FQNEAQ. Here the CDR3 reads CASSLQGQTRNTEAFF. For the CDR3, the DNA is TGTGCCAGCAGCTTACAGGGACAGACAAGGAACACTGAAGCTTTCTTT.

The CDR3 spells CASSSGQLNEKLFF. In DNA form, the CDR3 reads TGTGCCAGCAGCTCGGGACAGCTTAATGAAAAACTGTTTTTT. This chain links TRBV7-2 with TRBJ1-4; 7 nucleotides align to TRBD1. CDR1 SGHTA and CDR2 FQGNSA come from the germline V gene. This CDR3 comprises 14 residues. V was pared by 4 bases and J by 4 bases, with 3 bases of the junction left unmatched.

V is TRBV19 and J is TRBJ1-1; D is ambiguous. The CDR3 length is 13 residues. Trimming removed 5 bases from V and 1 base from J, with 8 bases in between. The germline V gene has CDR1 LNHDA and CDR2 SQIVND (reference sequence). Written as DNA, the CDR3 is TGTGCCAGTAGTCCACAGAAGAACACTGAAGCTTTCTTT. Its protein is CASSPQKNTEAFF.

The V gene is TRBV19, the J gene TRBJ2-3, with 7 bases matching TRBD1. Germline CDR1 LNHDA, CDR2 SQIVND (reference sequence). Unmatched junction bases numbered 11, after V lost 6 bases and J lost 5 bases. The CDR3 length is 15 residues. The CDR3, as DNA: TGTGCCAGTAGACCCTCGGACAGGTCGGGAGATACGCAGTATTTT. Translated, it gives CASRPSDRSGDTQYF.

This chain links TRBV9 with TRBJ2-5; D is uncertain. Germline V gene data show CDR1 as SGDLS and CDR2 as YYNGEE. This CDR3 contains 13 residues. V shed 4 bases and J shed 5 bases, with 12 bases lying between them. In nucleotides, the CDR3 is TGTGCCAGCAGCTCCTATGAGGCGGAGACCCAGTACTTC. As protein: CASSSYEAETQYF.

The rearrangement joins TRBV12-3 or TRBV12-4 to TRBJ1-1; D is uncertain. Trimming took off 6 bases at V and 3 bases at J, with 8 bases between the two ends. There are 12 residues in the CDR3. CDR3 amino acids: CASSLLYTEAFF. The CDR3 DNA is TGTGCCAGCAGCCTCTTATACACTGAAGCTTTCTTT.

This sequence joins TRBV6-5 and TRBJ1-1; D might be TRBD1 (6 bases). Germline loops: CDR1 MNHEY, CDR2 SVGAGI. CDR3 length: 15 residues. With 6 bases removed from V and 1 base from J, the gap between germline ends came to 15 bases. This CDR3 is CASSQQGIPNTEAFF. The CDR3 DNA reads as TGTGCCAGCAGCCAACAGGGAATCCCGAACACTGAAGCTTTCTTT.

This chain uses TRBV9 with TRBJ1-6, with D maybe TRBD1 (6 bases). This CDR3 is 16 amino acids long. CDR1 SGDLS and CDR2 YYNGEE come from the germline V gene. V was clipped by 3 bases and J by 10 bases, with 20 bases between them. The chain's CDR3 is CASSASGTSLDSPLHF. The CDR3 nucleotides read TGTGCCAGCAGCGCTTCCGGGACAAGCCTTGACTCACCCCTCCACTTT.

The chain recombines TRBV19 with TRBJ2-3; D unresolved. The germline V and J ends were trimmed by 3 bases and 4 bases, with 11 bases remaining between them. Per the germline V gene, CDR1 is LNHDA and CDR2 is SQIVND (reference sequence). The CDR3 is 14 amino acids. The CDR3 DNA is TGTGCCAGTAGTATGGAGCAGCTACCAGATACGCAGTATTTT. Translating gives CASSMEQLPDTQYF. Variable domain in full (rest from reference TRBV19 and TRBJ2-3): DGGITQSPKYLFRKEGQNVTLSCEQNLNHDAMYWYRQDPGQGLRLIYYSQIVNDFQKGDIAEGYSVSREKKESFPLTVTSAQKNPTAFYLCASSMEQLPDTQYFGPGTRLTVL.

The rearrangement links TRBV15 to TRBJ1-2, with 8 bases lining up with TRBD1. Germline V gives CDR1 LNHNV, CDR2 YYDKDF (reference sequence). Trimming at V came to 3 bases and at J to 3 bases, leaving 3 bases not matched to a gene. The CDR3 has 14 residues. The CDR3 DNA sequence: TGTGCCACCAGCAGGGACAGGGATGACTATGGCTACACCTTC. It is translated as CATSRDRDDYGYTF. Complete variable domain (other parts from reference TRBV15 and TRBJ1-2): DAMVIQNPRYQVTQFGKPVTLSCSQTLNHNVMYWYQQKSSQAPKLLFHYYDKDFNNEADTPDNFQSRRPNTSFCFLDIRSPGLGDTAMYLCATSRDRDDYGYTFGSGTRLTVV.

The chain carries TRBV18 and TRBJ2-5; possibly TRBD1 for D (5 bases). Between the trimmed V and J ends, which lost 1 base and 4 bases, there was a span of 10 bases. Per the germline V gene, CDR1 is KGHSH and CDR2 is LQKENI. The length of the CDR3 is 14 residues. Written as DNA, the CDR3 is TGTGCCAGCTCACCACAGGGGAAGGCAGAGACCCAGTACTTC. It translates to CASSPQGKAETQYF. Complete variable domain (other parts from reference TRBV18 and TRBJ2-5): NAGVMQNPRHLVRRRGQEARLRCSPMKGHSHVYWYRQLPEEGLKFMVYLQKENIIDESGMPKERFSAEFPKEGPSILRIQQVVRGDSAAYFCASSPQGKAETQYFGPGTRLLVL.

The genes are TRBV12-5 and TRBJ2-7, with TRBD1 matching over 7 bases. Germline lookup yields CDR1 LGHNT and CDR2 FRNRAP. Germline trimming cut 7 bases from V and 3 bases from J; bases unmatched to any gene: 18. CDR3 size: 17 residues. CDR3 sequence: CASASSPAGTEGYEQYF. CDR3 nucleotide sequence: TGTGCTAGTGCTTCCTCCCCTGCCGGGACAGAGGGCTACGAGCAGTACTTC.

The rearrangement joins TRBV29-1 to TRBJ2-1; 16 nucleotides match TRBD2. With V trimmed by 3 bases and J by 5 bases, 7 bases remained unmatched. The germline V gene encodes CDR1 SQVTM and CDR2 ANQGSEA. The CDR3 is 17 residues long. The CDR3 DNA is TGCAGCGTTGAGGACTTGGGACTAGCGGGGGGGAACAATGAGCAGTTCTTC. Its translation: CSVEDLGLAGGNNEQFF.

This chain joins TRBV6-5 and TRBJ2-7; 8 nucleotides match TRBD1. The ends lost 0 bases at V and 3 bases at J; junction bases unmatched: 4. The CDR3 is 15 residues long. The germline V gene encodes CDR1 MNHEY and CDR2 SVGAGI. Here the CDR3 reads CASSYSGTGGYEQYF. In DNA, the CDR3 is TGTGCCAGCAGTTACTCGGGGACAGGAGGCTACGAGCAGTACTTC.

The chain couples TRBV2 to TRBJ1-3; TRBD1 aligns across 7 bases. The V gene end was trimmed by 6 bases and the J gene end by 0 bases; junction bases not matched to a gene: 5. Per the germline V gene, CDR1 is SNHLY and CDR2 is FYNNEI. The CDR3 is made up of 15 amino acids. The CDR3 sequence: CASSDRDSSGNTIYF. As DNA, the CDR3 is TGTGCCAGCAGCGATCGGGACAGCTCTGGAAACACCATATATTTT. The full variable domain, its missing parts supplied by reference TRBV2 and TRBJ1-3, is EPEVTQTPSHQVTQMGQEVILRCVPISNHLYFYWYRQILGQKVEFLVSFYNNEISEKSEIFDDQFSVERPDGSNFTLKIRSTKLEDSAMYFCASSDRDSSGNTIYFGEGSWLTVV.

The rearrangement links TRBV5-5 to TRBJ2-7; TRBD2 might be the D (5 bases). The germline V gene encodes CDR1 SGHKS and CDR2 YYEKEE (reference sequence). Trimming removed 3 bases at V and 2 bases at J, with 12 bases between. This CDR3 region has 14 residues. The CDR3 spells CASSSSLTTYEQYF. The CDR3 DNA sequence: TGTGCCAGCAGCTCCAGCTTGACTACCTACGAGCAGTACTTC.

The chain links TRBV19 to TRBJ2-7; D might be TRBD2 (7 bases). Germline values: CDR1 LNHDA, CDR2 SQIVND (reference sequence). This CDR3 is 13 amino acids long. V shed 5 bases and J shed 4 bases, with 12 bases lying between them. DNA for the CDR3: TGTGCCAGTAGTGGGGGGGCGTGGTACGAGCAGTACTTC. Its translation is CASSGGAWYEQYF.

The chain carries TRBV7-8 and TRBJ2-2; 14 nucleotides line up with TRBD2. V was clipped by 2 bases and J by 2 bases; unmatched bases: 7. The CDR3 covers 19 residues. CDR1 is SGHVS, CDR2 FQNEAQ, per germline. The DNA of the CDR3 is TGTGCCAGCAGCTTACCGGGACTAGCGGGGGTAGACAACACCGGGGAGCTGTTTTTT. Translation gives CASSLPGLAGVDNTGELFF.

V gene TRBV6-1 combines with J gene TRBJ1-5, with 7 bases matching TRBD1. This CDR3 has 17 residues. Trimming at V came to 3 bases and at J to 7 bases, leaving 15 bases not matched to a gene. The germline gives CDR1 MNHNS, CDR2 SASEGT. As DNA, the CDR3 is TGTGCCAGCAGTGAGGGCAGGGGGTCAGGGTACGGACAGCCCCAGCATTTT. Translation: CASSEGRGSGYGQPQHF.

This rearrangement joins TRBV6-5 to TRBJ1-5; 9 bases align to TRBD1. The germline V gene encodes CDR1 MNHEY and CDR2 SVGAGI. This CDR3 comprises 15 residues. V lost 4 bases and J lost 2; bases outside the gene matches: 3. CDR3 sequence: CASSSTGGGNQPQHF. The CDR3 DNA follows: TGTGCCAGCAGTTCCACAGGGGGCGGCAATCAGCCCCAGCATTTT.

The rearrangement joins TRBV5-6 to TRBJ2-4; D might be TRBD1 (6 bases). CDR3 length: 16 residues. Looked up from germline, CDR1 is SGHDT and CDR2 is YYEEEE. Trimming took off 3 bases at V and 7 bases at J, with 20 bases between the two ends. CDR3 DNA: TGTGCCAGCAGCTCCTACCGGACAGACCTTAGTAACATTCAGTACTTC. This codes for CASSSYRTDLSNIQYF.

This clone has only one observation. V and J are TRBV7-9 and TRBJ2-7; D is undetermined. The germline gives CDR1 SEHNR, CDR2 FQNEAQ (reference sequence). The CDR3 has 12 amino acids. Trimming pared 3 bases from V and 2 bases from J, leaving 5 bases between. CDR3: CASSFSTYEQYF. DNA for the CDR3: TGTGCCAGCAGCTTTTCTACCTACGAGCAGTACTTC.

This rearrangement joins TRBV13 to TRBJ1-6, with D possibly matching TRBD1 (5 bases). Trimming shortened V by 4 bases and J by 2 bases, and 15 bases separated the two germline ends. There are 17 residues in the CDR3. Germline-derived CDR1 and CDR2 are PRHDT and FYEKMQ (reference sequence). The CDR3 is CASSSRRAEAYNSPLHF. In DNA, the CDR3 is TGTGCCAGCAGCTCCCGCAGGGCCGAAGCCTATAATTCACCCCTCCACTTT.